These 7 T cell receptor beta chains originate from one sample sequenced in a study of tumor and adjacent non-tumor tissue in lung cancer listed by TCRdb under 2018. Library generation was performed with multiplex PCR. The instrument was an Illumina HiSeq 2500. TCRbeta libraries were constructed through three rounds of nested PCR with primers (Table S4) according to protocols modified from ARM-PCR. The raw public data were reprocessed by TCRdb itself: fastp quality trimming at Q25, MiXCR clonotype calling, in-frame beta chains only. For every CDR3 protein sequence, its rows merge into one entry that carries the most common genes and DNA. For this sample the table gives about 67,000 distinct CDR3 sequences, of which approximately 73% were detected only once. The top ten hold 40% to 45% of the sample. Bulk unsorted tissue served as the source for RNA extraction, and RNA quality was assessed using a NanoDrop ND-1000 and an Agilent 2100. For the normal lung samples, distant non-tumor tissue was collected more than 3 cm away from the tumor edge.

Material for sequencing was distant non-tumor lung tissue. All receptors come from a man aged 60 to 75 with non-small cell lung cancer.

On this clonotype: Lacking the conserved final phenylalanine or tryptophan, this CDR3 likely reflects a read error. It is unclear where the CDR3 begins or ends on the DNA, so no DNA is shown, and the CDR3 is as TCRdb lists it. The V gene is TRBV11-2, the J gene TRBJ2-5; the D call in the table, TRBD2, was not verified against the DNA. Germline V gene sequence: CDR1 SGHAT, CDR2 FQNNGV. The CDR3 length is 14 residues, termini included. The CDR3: CASSLASGSETQNL.

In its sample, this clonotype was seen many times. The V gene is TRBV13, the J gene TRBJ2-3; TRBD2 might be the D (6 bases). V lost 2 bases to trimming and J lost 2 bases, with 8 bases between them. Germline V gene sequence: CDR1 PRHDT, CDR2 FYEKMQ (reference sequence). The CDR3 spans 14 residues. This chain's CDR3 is CASSLPRDTDTQYF. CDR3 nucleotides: TGTGCCAGCAGCTTACCGCGGGACACAGATACGCAGTATTTT.

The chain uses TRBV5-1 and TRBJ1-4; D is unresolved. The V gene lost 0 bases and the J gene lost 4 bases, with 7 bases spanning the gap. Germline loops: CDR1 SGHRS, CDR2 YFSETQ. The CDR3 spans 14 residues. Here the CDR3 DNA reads TGCGCCAGCAGCTTGGACGGAATTAATGAAAAACTGTTTTTT. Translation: CASSLDGINEKLFF.

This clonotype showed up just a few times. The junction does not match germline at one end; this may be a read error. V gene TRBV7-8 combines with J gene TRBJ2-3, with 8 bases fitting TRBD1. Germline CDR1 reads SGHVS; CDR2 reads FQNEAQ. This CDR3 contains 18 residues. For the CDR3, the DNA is TGCGCCAGGAGCGTACCCGGGACAGGCTTTGGTTTGACAGATACGCAGTATTTT. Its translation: CARSVPGTGFGLTDTQYF.

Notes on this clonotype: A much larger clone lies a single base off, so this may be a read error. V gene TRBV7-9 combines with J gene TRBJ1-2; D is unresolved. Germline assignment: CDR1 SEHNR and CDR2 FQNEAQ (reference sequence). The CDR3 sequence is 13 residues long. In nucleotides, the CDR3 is TGTGCCGGCAGCTCCTCGGCTAACTATGGCTACACCTTC. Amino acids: CAGSSSANYGYTF.

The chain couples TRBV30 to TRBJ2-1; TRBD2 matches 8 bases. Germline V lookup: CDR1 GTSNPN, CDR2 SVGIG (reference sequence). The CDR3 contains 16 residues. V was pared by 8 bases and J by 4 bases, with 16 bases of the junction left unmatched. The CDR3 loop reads CAREGLRGGLYNEQFF. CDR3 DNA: TGTGCCCGGGAGGGTCTACGGGGGGGCCTTTACAATGAGCAGTTCTTC.

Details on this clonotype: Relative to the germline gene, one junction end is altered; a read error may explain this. The CDR3 DNA follows: TGCGGCGTCGAAACAAGTGTACAAGAGACCCAGTACTTC. It yields the protein CGVETSVQETQYF. The genes are TRBV29-1 and TRBJ2-5, with D unresolved. The germline V gene has CDR1 SQVTM and CDR2 ANQGSEA. There are 13 residues in the CDR3.